Here is one T cell receptor (beta chain) with its context. Germline CDR1 reads WSHSY; CDR2 reads SAAADI. CDR3 length: 13 amino acids. The V gene lost 7 bases and the J gene lost 4 bases, with 14 bases spanning the gap. Sample-barcoded 5' priming and a J-beta primer mix drove a second PCR of roughly 7 to 11 cycles. TCRdb redid the calling of the 5' RACE reads with MiXCR, one entry per CDR3 protein. The data contain roughly 800,000 distinct CDR3 sequences, about 53% of them singletons. These data belong to a study of blood T cells in healthy people across ages. The sequencing sample was made of blood. The chain couples TRBV10-2 to TRBJ2-7, with a possible D match to TRBD2 (6 bases). The clonotype was recovered from a man aged 80 or over in good health. DNA for the CDR3: TGCGCCAGCACTCGGGGGAGCCCTTACGAGCAGTACTTC. Its protein product is CASTRGSPYEQYF.